The entry that follows covers one T cell receptor beta chain sequence. Under the authors' procedure: The assay estimated nucleated cells by amplifying reference gene primers. Produced via immunoSEQ multiplex PCR; TCRdb's table is partial and in-frame only. For V, J and clone size, that table is used; D and trimming come from the DNA. The sample yields about 250,000 clones, around nine tenths seen once. The data derive from a study of blood T cell repertoires in COVID-19. Overall study context: Some COVID-19 samples were acute and others convalescent; all came from the United States, Italy and Spain. The analysed material was cDNA or gDNA that came from T cells, B-cell-depleted T cells, or PBMCs.

Trimming removed 3 bases from V and 8 bases from J, with 13 bases in between. The CDR3 loop spans 13 amino acids. Germline assignment: CDR1 DFQATT and CDR2 SNEGSKA (reference sequence). The rearrangement links TRBV20-1 to TRBJ1-4; D is undetermined. The sequence came from a woman aged 60-70 years who had recovered from COVID-19. Sample: peripheral blood. The CDR3 DNA reads as TGCAGTGCTAGTGCTCCGGTCGAGGAAAAACTGTTTTTT. Translation: CSASAPVEEKLFF.